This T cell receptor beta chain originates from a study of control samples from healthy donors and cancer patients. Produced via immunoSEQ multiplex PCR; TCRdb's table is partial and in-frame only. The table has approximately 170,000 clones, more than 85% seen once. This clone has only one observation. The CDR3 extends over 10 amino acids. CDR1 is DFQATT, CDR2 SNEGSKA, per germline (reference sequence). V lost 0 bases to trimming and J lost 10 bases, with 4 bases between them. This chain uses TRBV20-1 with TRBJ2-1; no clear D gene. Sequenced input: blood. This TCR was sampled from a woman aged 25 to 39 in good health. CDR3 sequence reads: CSARDGEQFF. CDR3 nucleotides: TGCAGTGCTAGAGACGGAGAGCAGTTCTTC.